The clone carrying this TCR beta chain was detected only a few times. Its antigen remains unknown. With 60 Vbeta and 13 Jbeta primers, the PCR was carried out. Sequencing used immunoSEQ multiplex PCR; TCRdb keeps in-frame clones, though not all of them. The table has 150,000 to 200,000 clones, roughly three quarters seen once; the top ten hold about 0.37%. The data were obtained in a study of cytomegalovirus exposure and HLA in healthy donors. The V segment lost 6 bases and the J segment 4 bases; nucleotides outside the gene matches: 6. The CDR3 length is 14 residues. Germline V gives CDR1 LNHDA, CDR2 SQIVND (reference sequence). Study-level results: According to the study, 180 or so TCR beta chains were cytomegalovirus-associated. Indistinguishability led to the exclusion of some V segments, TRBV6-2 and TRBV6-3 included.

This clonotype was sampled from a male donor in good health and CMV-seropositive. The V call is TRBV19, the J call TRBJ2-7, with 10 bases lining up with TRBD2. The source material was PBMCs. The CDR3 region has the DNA TGTGCCAGTAGGCCGGGACTAGCGTCATACGAGCAGTACTTC. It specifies CASRPGLASYEQYF.